This T cell receptor (beta chain) was captured in a study of blood T cell repertoires in COVID-19. Study-wide context: Acute and convalescent COVID-19 specimens originated in the United States, Italy and Spain.

Per the study methods: By means of reference gene primer amplification, nucleated cell counts were estimated. TCRdb keeps only in-frame clones here, not all; method: immunoSEQ multiplex PCR. The V and J calls and clone size are taken from that table; D and trimming were inferred from the DNA. The sample yields some 80,000 clones, roughly 84% seen once. Trimming cost V 3 bases and J 7 bases; bases outside gene matches: 9. The V gene's germline CDR1 is MDHEN and CDR2 SYDVKM. This CDR3 has 15 residues. The receptor's source is a man between 60 and 70 years old with COVID-19, enrolled during active disease. The sequenced sample consisted of peripheral blood. The chain joins TRBV28 to TRBJ1-5, with 7 bases lining up with TRBD1. The CDR3 region has the DNA TGTGCCAGCAGTTTCCTTCGGGACAGCTTGCAGCCCCAGCATTTT. Protein: CASSFLRDSLQPQHF. The full variable domain, with the rest looked up from reference TRBV28 and TRBJ1-5, is DVKVTQSSRYLVKRTGEKVFLECVQDMDHENMFWYRQDPGLGLRLIYFSYDVKMKEKGDIPEGYSVSREKKERFSLILESASTNQTSMYLCASSFLRDSLQPQHFGDGTRLSIL.